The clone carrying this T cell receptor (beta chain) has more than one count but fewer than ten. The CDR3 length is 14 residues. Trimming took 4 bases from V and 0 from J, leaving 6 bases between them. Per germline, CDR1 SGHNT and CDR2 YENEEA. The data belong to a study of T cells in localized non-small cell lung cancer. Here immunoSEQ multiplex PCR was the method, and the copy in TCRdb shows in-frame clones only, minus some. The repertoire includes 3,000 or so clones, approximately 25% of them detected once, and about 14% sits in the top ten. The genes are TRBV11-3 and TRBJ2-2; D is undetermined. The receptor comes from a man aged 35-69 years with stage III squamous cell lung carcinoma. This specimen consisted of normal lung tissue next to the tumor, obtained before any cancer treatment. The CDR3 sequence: CASSSRANTGELFF. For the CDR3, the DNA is TGTGCCAGCAGCTCTAGGGCGAACACCGGGGAGCTGTTTTTT.